This T cell receptor beta chain was retrieved from a study of shared clonotypes between healthy human individuals. Study at large: Donors had three CD4 naive, three CD4 memory, two CD8 naive and one CD8 memory plate apiece. The study, taken as a whole, reports: With a handful of donors compared, roughly 5% of naive CD4 clonotypes were shared.

Profiled with immunoSEQ multiplex PCR; TCRdb holds only in-frame clones, not every one. This sample has approximately 180,000 clones, with roughly 91% found just once. Everyone who donated was a Caucasian adult who lived in Nashville, Tennessee. The CD4+ fraction was divided into a CD45RA+ naive subset and a CD45RA-negative memory subset. Comment on this clone: The target antigen is unknown.

The junction had 6 bases not matched to a gene; V was cut back by 5 bases and J by 2 bases. The CDR3 loop spans 15 amino acids. Germline loops: CDR1 SGHVS, CDR2 FNYEAQ. The sample was naive CD4+ T cells sorted from blood. Stated subset: CD45RA+ positively selected. The chain carries TRBV7-6 and TRBJ2-7, with 10 bases lining up with TRBD2. The TCR originated in a woman in her thirties in good health. The CDR3 protein is CASSAQLAGTYEQYF. Written as DNA, the CDR3 is TGTGCCAGCAGCGCCCAACTAGCGGGGACCTACGAGCAGTACTTC. The complete variable domain, with remaining parts taken from reference TRBV7-6 and TRBJ2-7, reads GAGVSQSPRYKVTKRGQDVALRCDPISGHVSLYWYRQALGQGPEFLTYFNYEAQQDKSGLPNDRFSAERPEGSISTLTIQRTEQRDSAMYRCASSAQLAGTYEQYFGPGTRLTVT.